The 19 T cell receptor beta chains listed next were all sequenced from one sample in a study of T cell responses to AZD1222 COVID-19 vaccine. The table came from immunoSEQ multiplex PCR; TCRdb's copy has only in-frame clones and leaves some out. This sample has approximately 150,000 clones, with 92% found just once. Sequenced material: peripheral blood, taken 28 days after the second AZD1222 dose. These receptors all come from an adult who received the AZD1222 COVID-19 vaccine.

As regards this clone: This same CDR3 is encoded by further DNA sequences in the sample. V gene TRBV7-2 combines with J gene TRBJ2-5; TRBD2 agrees at 15 bases. V trimming: 4 bases; J trimming: 2 bases; junction bases outside the gene matches: 2. Germline CDR1 SGHTA, CDR2 FQGNSA. There are 16 residues in the CDR3. The CDR3 DNA follows: TGTGCCAGCAGCTCGGGACTAGCGGGGGGTCAAGAGACCCAGTACTTC. This sequence encodes CASSSGLAGGQETQYF.

CDR3 in amino acids: CASSLEGDPGSPLHF. CDR3 DNA sequence: TGCGCCAGCAGCTTGGAGGGGGACCCCGGGTCACCCCTCCACTTT. The rearrangement uses TRBV5-1 and TRBJ1-6, with a weak D call TRBD1 (6 bases). Trimming left V 0 bases short and J 10 bases short, with 14 bases between. The CDR3 totals 15 residues. CDR1 and CDR2 from the germline V gene are SGHRS and YFSETQ.

The CDR3 sequence: CASSTDPGDTQYF. CDR3 bases: TGTGCCAGCAGCACGGACCCGGGAGATACGCAGTATTTT. V usage is TRBV7-3 and J usage is TRBJ2-3, with D unresolved. V was pared by 5 bases and J by 5 bases, with 11 bases between. This CDR3 has 13 residues. The germline V gene has CDR1 SGHTA and CDR2 FQGTGA.

The chain is built from TRBV3-1 (or the pseudogene TRBV3-2) and TRBJ2-3; D call uncertain. This CDR3 spans 14 amino acids. V lost 1 base to trimming and J lost 6 bases, with 11 bases between them. Germline V gene lookup returns CDR1 LGHDT and CDR2 YNNKEL (reference sequence). The CDR3 loop is CASSQAPVGDTQYF. The DNA for the CDR3 is TGTGCCAGCAGCCAAGCGCCTGTGGGGGATACGCAGTATTTT.

The count of this clone is one. The chain employs TRBV20-1 and TRBJ1-1; TRBD1 might be the D (5 bases). V was clipped by 3 bases and J by 1 base, with 9 bases between them. From germline, CDR1 is DFQATT and CDR2 SNEGSKA (reference sequence). CDR3 size: 13 residues. CDR3 nucleotides: TGCAGTGCTAGTTTTGGGGCGAACACTGAAGCTTTCTTT. This translates into CSASFGANTEAFF.

This rearrangement joins TRBV7-8 to TRBJ2-2; TRBD2 is a possible D gene (6 bases). The CDR3 runs 14 residues. V was clipped by 3 bases and J by 1 base, with 6 bases between them. The germline gives CDR1 SGHVS, CDR2 FQNEAQ. CDR3: CASSLEGNTGELFF. The DNA for the CDR3 is TGTGCCAGCAGCTTGGAGGGGAACACCGGGGAGCTGTTTTTT.

The rearrangement links TRBV28 to TRBJ1-1; D not certain. Germline CDR1 and CDR2: MDHEN and SYDVKM. The CDR3 totals 15 residues. V lost 6 bases to trimming and J lost 1 base, with 15 bases between them. Here the CDR3 reads CASSRGSDPNTEAFF. CDR3 bases: TGTGCCAGCAGCCGAGGGTCCGACCCGAACACTGAAGCTTTCTTT.

The chain is built from TRBV7-2 and TRBJ1-1; maybe TRBD1 (5 bases). The CDR3 is 16 amino acids. Germline loops: CDR1 SGHTA, CDR2 FQGNSA. V lost 3 bases and J 0 bases, leaving 14 bases between the germline ends. CDR3 loop: CASSLGSGLLNTEAFF. CDR3 DNA: TGTGCCAGCAGCTTGGGATCGGGACTACTGAACACTGAAGCTTTCTTT. The full variable domain, its missing parts supplied by reference TRBV7-2 and TRBJ1-1, is GAGVSQSPSNKVTEKGKDVELRCDPISGHTALYWYRQSLGQGLEFLIYFQGNSAPDKSGLPSDRFSAERTGGSVSTLTIQRTQQEDSAVYLCASSLGSGLLNTEAFFGQGTRLTVV.

V usage is TRBV5-5 and J usage is TRBJ1-3; no reliable D call. Germline loops: CDR1 SGHKS, CDR2 YYEKEE (reference sequence). The CDR3 consists of 15 residues. The V end lost 3 bases, the J end lost 0 bases, and 10 bases lay between the germline ends. Written as DNA, the CDR3 is TGTGCCAGCAGCTCCTTGGGAGGCTCTGGAAACACCATATATTTT. Its translation is CASSSLGGSGNTIYF.

The CDR3 region is CASSYTHAGIGEQYF. The DNA of the CDR3 is TGTGCCAGCAGTTACACGCACGCGGGGATCGGCGAGCAGTACTTC. This sequence joins TRBV6-2 or TRBV6-3 and TRBJ2-7; tentative D call: TRBD2 (6 bases). The CDR3 has 15 residues. Germline V CDR1 and CDR2: MNHEY, SVGEGT. V lost 2 bases and J 6 bases, leaving 17 bases between the germline ends.

This chain links TRBV19 with TRBJ1-1, with no clear D. In germline, CDR1 is LNHDA, CDR2 SQIVND (reference sequence). The germline V and J ends were trimmed by 3 bases and 4 bases, with 15 bases remaining between them. This CDR3 has 15 amino acids. The CDR3 is CASSISPASSTEAFF. CDR3 nucleotide sequence: TGTGCCAGTAGTATCTCCCCGGCCTCGAGCACTGAAGCTTTCTTT.

In this sample, this clone turned up once. The V gene is TRBV4-3, the J gene TRBJ1-2; D may be TRBD1 (6 bases). Trimming removed 3 bases from V and 4 bases from J, with 18 bases in between. Germline V CDR1 and CDR2: LGHNA, YSLEER. CDR3 length: 16 amino acids. The CDR3 region has the DNA TGCGCCAGCAGCCAGACTCCCCCAACAGGGCTCTATGGCTACACCTTC. Amino acid sequence: CASSQTPPTGLYGYTF.

The chain combines TRBV27 with TRBJ2-7; 12 bases agree with TRBD2. V trimming: 5 bases; J trimming: 6 bases; junction bases outside the gene matches: 8. The CDR3 is 15 residues long. From germline, CDR1 is MNHEY and CDR2 SMNVEV (reference sequence). CDR3 sequence (DNA): TGTGCCAGCAGTCTGTGGACTAGCGGGATTGGCGAGCAGTACTTC. Amino acid sequence: CASSLWTSGIGEQYF.

This rearrangement joins TRBV28 to TRBJ1-2; D is unresolved. CDR1 is MDHEN, CDR2 SYDVKM, per germline. The V gene lost 3 bases and the J gene lost 4 bases, with 12 bases spanning the gap. The CDR3 is 14 amino acids. CDR3 in amino acids: CASSFPGDPYGYTF. The CDR3 DNA follows: TGTGCCAGCAGTTTTCCGGGAGACCCCTATGGCTACACCTTC.

This rearrangement joins TRBV7-9 to TRBJ1-2; D gene ambiguous. V shed 5 bases and J shed 3 bases, with 13 bases lying between them. This CDR3 has 14 amino acids. Germline CDR1 SEHNR, CDR2 FQNEAQ (reference sequence). The CDR3 DNA reads as TGTGCCAGCAGCCGGATCCAGGACCACTATGGCTACACCTTC. Translated, it gives CASSRIQDHYGYTF.

The genes are TRBV7-6 and TRBJ1-2, with 10 bases fitting TRBD1. CDR3 length equals 15 residues. V trimming: 0 bases; J trimming: 8 bases; junction bases outside the gene matches: 6. Germline V CDR1 and CDR2: SGHVS, FNYEAQ. The CDR3 here is CASSLAGTGAWGYTF. In DNA, the CDR3 is TGTGCCAGCAGCTTAGCGGGGACAGGGGCCTGGGGCTACACCTTC.

The sample holds one count of this clone. J is TRBJ1-2 and V is TRBV7-3; D gene ambiguous. Trimming cost V 4 bases and J 4 bases, with 7 bases left between them. Germline CDR1 is SGHTA and CDR2 is FQGTGA. The CDR3 length is 12 residues. CDR3 protein: CASSSSVYGYTF. The CDR3 DNA sequence: TGTGCCAGCAGCTCTAGCGTCTATGGCTACACCTTC. The variable domain in full, completed from reference TRBV7-3 and TRBJ1-2, reads GAGVSQTPSNKVTEKGKYVELRCDPISGHTALYWYRQSLGQGPEFLIYFQGTGAADDSGLPNDRFFAVRPEGSVSTLKIQRTERGDSAVYLCASSSSVYGYTFGSGTRLTVV.

The CDR3 nucleotides are TGTGCCAGCAGTAACGTCCAGACCCAGTACTTC. Encoded protein: CASSNVQTQYF. The chain combines TRBV12-3 or TRBV12-4 with TRBJ2-5, with unresolved D. The germline V and J ends were trimmed by 5 bases and 6 bases, with 7 bases remaining between them. This CDR3 has 11 amino acids.

The V and J genes are TRBV28 and TRBJ2-1; 7 nucleotides match TRBD1. Trimming cost V 2 bases and J 10 bases; bases outside gene matches: 8. CDR1 is MDHEN and CDR2 is SYDVKM in the germline V gene. The CDR3 runs to 14 residues. This CDR3 reads CASSLVGGRVEQFF. The CDR3 bases are TGTGCCAGCAGTTTAGTAGGGGGCAGGGTAGAGCAGTTCTTC.